This T cell receptor beta chain was sequenced during a study of OX40 agonist ivuxolimab in advanced cancers. Study in general: Among those treated, three patients had partial responses, one with hepatocellular carcinoma and two with cutaneous melanoma. Overall study findings and caveats: Antigen specificity remained undetermined for the expanded peripheral T cells. With doses of 0.1 to 3.0 mg/kg, CD4+ and CD8+ blood T cells had undergone clonal expansion by week 6. Also showing low normalized T-cell clonal expansion were some of the nonresponders.

Germline-derived CDR1 and CDR2 are MNHNS and SASEGT. This CDR3 has 15 residues. Trimming cost V 5 bases and J 7 bases; bases outside gene matches: 10. TCRdb's copy holds only in-frame clones and misses some; the assay was immunoSEQ multiplex PCR. This table holds fewer than 65,000 clones, 88% found once. Comment on this clone: The antigen is not known.

The source was CD4+ or CD8+ T cells sorted from blood, collected in a trial of the OX40 agonist ivuxolimab. The V call is TRBV6-1, the J call TRBJ2-1, with TRBD2 identical over 8 bases. The sequence came from an adult with an advanced solid tumor such as melanoma, head and neck, liver or kidney cancer. The CDR3 DNA reads TGTGCCAGCAGTCACCCTAGCGGGCTTCGGAATGAGCAGTTCTTC. It encodes CASSHPSGLRNEQFF.